This T cell receptor (beta chain) was sequenced for a study of cytomegalovirus exposure and HLA in healthy donors. TCRdb's copy holds only in-frame clones and misses some; the assay was immunoSEQ multiplex PCR. The sample yields about 180,000 clones, 85% seen once. The study's findings and limits: The tendency of first-cohort TCR clusters to co-occur in the 100 to 150 validation repertoires was identified by a subsequent analysis. Overall, some 160 TCR beta chains were annotated as cytomegalovirus-associated.

A word on this clone: The antigen is undetermined.

CDR3 length equals 17 residues. V lost 0 bases to trimming and J lost 1 base; unmatched junction nucleotides: 6. CDR1 and CDR2 from the germline V gene are GTSNPN and SVGIG (reference sequence). The chain joins TRBV30 to TRBJ2-6; the match to TRBD1 covers 7 bases. Sequencing was done on a sample of PBMCs. The receptor was derived from a man aged 18 to 30 in good health and CMV-seropositive. The CDR3 DNA reads as TGTGCCTGGAGTGTAGACAGGGTGAGGTCTGGGGCCAACGTCCTGACTTTC. This gives the protein CAWSVDRVRSGANVLTF.